The clone carrying this T cell receptor beta chain was recorded only once. A second PCR of roughly 7 to 11 cycles used a sample-barcoded 5' primer and a J-beta primer mix. TCRdb called the 5' RACE reads again in MiXCR, with one record for every CDR3 protein. Of about 380,000 distinct CDR3 sequences in the sample, roughly half are singletons; the top ten hold over 40%. This sample was included in a study of blood T cells in healthy people across ages. V shed 4 bases and J shed 3 bases, with 8 bases lying between them. The CDR3 has 13 amino acids. The V gene's germline CDR1 is SGHDT and CDR2 YYEEEE. Material for sequencing was blood. The chain carries TRBV5-6 and TRBJ2-1; D remains ambiguous. The clonotype comes from a man between 60 and 75 years old in good health. DNA for the CDR3: TGTGCCAGCAGCGCGGATGTCTACAATGAGCAGTTCTTC. It yields the protein CASSADVYNEQFF.